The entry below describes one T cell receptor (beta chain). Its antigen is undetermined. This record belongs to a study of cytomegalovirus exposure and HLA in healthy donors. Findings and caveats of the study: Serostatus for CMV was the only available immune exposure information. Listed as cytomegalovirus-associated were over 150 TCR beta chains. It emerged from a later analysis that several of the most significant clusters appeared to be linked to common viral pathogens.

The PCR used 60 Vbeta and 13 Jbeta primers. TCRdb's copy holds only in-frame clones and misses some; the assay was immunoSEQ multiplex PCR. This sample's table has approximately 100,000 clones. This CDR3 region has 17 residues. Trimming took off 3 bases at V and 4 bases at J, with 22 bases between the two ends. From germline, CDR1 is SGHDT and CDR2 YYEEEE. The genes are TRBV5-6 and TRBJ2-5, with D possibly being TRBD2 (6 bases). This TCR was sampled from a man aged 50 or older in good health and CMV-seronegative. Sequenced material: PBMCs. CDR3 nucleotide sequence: TGTGCCAGCAGCTCACGGGGGAAGGGTCGAACCTCAGAGACCCAGTACTTC. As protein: CASSSRGKGRTSETQYF.